The clone carrying this TCR beta chain was observed a handful of times. Germline lookup yields CDR1 SGHNT and CDR2 YENEEA. There are 14 residues in the CDR3. J gave up 6 bases and V 4 bases, and 8 bases lay outside the gene matches. These data originate in a study of blood T cell repertoires in COVID-19. Background on the study: COVID-19 samples from acute and convalescent phases originated in the United States, Italy and Spain. PBMCs, B-cell-depleted T cells, or T cells provided the cDNA or gDNA that made up the material.

Using immunoSEQ multiplex PCR, the repertoire was profiled, and TCRdb retains in-frame clones only, with some absent. The sample has 75,000 or so clones; roughly 89% are singletons. This TCR came from a man aged 45 to 65 with acute or convalescent COVID-19. The specimen was peripheral blood. The chain couples TRBV11-3 to TRBJ2-7; 8 positions match TRBD1. The CDR3 loop is CASSSTGALSEQYF. CDR3 nucleotide sequence: TGTGCCAGCAGCTCGACAGGGGCGTTGAGCGAGCAGTACTTC.